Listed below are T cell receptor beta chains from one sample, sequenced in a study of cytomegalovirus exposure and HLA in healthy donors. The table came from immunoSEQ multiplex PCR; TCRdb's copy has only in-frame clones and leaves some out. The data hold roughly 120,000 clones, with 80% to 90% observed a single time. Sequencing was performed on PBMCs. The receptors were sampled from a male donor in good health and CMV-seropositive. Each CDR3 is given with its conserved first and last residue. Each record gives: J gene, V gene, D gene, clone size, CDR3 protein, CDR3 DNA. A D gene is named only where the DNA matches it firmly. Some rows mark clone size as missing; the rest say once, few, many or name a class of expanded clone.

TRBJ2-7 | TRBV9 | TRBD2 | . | CASSVGGGPTYEQYF | TGTGCCAGCAGCGTAGGGGGGGGACCAACCTACGAGCAGTACTTC
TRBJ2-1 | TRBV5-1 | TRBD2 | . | CASSPSGTSVNEQFF | TGCGCCAGCAGCCCCTCCGGGACTAGCGTGAATGAGCAGTTCTTC
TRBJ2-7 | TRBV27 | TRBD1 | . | CASGDRADYEQYF | TGTGCCAGCGGCGACAGGGCGGACTACGAGCAGTACTTC
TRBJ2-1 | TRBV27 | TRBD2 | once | CASSPTSLSYNEQFF | TGTGCCAGCAGTCCGACTAGCCTCTCCTACAATGAGCAGTTCTTC
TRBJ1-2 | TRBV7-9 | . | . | CASSLSVASYGYTF | TGTGCCAGCAGCTTAAGTGTAGCCAGCTATGGCTACACCTTC
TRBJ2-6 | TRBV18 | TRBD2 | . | CASSATSGSSGANVLTF | TGTGCCAGCTCAGCCACTAGCGGGAGCTCTGGGGCCAACGTCCTGACTTTC
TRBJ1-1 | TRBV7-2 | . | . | CASSLKQGGLDTEAFF | TGTGCCAGCAGTTTAAAACAGGGCGGGTTGGACACTGAAGCTTTCTTT
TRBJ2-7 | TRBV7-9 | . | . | CASSQGTLNSYEQYF | TGTGCCAGCAGCCAGGGGACATTGAACTCCTACGAGCAGTACTTC
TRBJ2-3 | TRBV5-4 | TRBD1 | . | CASSGGTGVHSDTQYF | TGTGCCAGCAGCGGGGGGACAGGGGTACATTCAGATACGCAGTATTTT
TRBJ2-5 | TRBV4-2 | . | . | CASKKKSNPQETQYF | TGTGCCAGCAAAAAAAAGAGTAATCCCCAAGAGACCCAGTACTTC
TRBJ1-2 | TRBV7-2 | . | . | CASNPTGNYGYTF | TGTGCCAGCAACCCGACAGGAAACTATGGCTACACCTTC
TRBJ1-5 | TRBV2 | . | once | CASTAGVGGSNQPQHF | TGTGCCAGTACTGCAGGGGTGGGTGGAAGCAATCAGCCCCAGCATTTT
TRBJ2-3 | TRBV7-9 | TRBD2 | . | CASSLASGSADTQYF | TGTGCCAGCAGCTTAGCTAGCGGGAGTGCAGATACGCAGTATTTT
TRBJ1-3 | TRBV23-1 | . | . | CASSQTEKQGGSGNTIYF | TGCGCCAGCAGTCAAACCGAAAAACAGGGAGGGTCTGGAAACACCATATATTTT
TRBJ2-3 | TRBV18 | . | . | CASSPSRGHTDTQYF | TGTGCCAGCTCACCATCGCGGGGCCACACAGATACGCAGTATTTT
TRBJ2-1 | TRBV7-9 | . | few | CASSLAVGGYNEQFF | TGTGCCAGCAGCTTAGCTGTCGGGGGCTACAATGAGCAGTTCTTC
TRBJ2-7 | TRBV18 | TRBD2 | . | CASSPTSGVYEQYF | TGTGCCAGCTCACCCACTAGCGGGGTCTACGAGCAGTACTTC
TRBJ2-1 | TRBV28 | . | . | CASSLGAVNEQFF | TGTGCCAGCAGTTTAGGAGCGGTCAATGAGCAGTTCTTC
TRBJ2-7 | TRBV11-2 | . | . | CASSQSAPGAVIEQYF | TGTGCCAGCAGCCAATCGGCCCCAGGGGCCGTCATCGAGCAGTACTTC
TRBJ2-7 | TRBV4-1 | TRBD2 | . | CASSQDRGLAGGEQYF | TGCGCCAGCAGCCAAGACCGGGGACTAGCGGGAGGCGAGCAGTACTTC
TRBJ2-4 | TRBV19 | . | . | CASSTTYRVAVNIQYF | TGTGCCAGTAGTACAACATACCGGGTCGCAGTAAACATTCAGTACTTC
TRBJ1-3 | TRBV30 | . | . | CAWSVPPETSGNTIYF | TGTGCCTGGAGTGTACCCCCAGAAACCTCTGGAAACACCATATATTTT
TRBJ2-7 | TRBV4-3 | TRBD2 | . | CASSLGLEVYEQYF | TGCGCCAGCAGCCTGGGACTAGAGGTCTACGAGCAGTACTTC
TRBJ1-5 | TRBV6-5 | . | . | CASSYTAGINQPQHF | TGTGCCAGCAGTTACACAGCGGGAATCAATCAGCCCCAGCATTTT
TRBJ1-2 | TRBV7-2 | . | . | CASSLALRGSGYTF | TGTGCCAGCAGCTTAGCGCTCCGGGGGTCTGGCTACACCTTC
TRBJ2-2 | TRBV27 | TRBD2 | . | CASSFLGTSDGELFF | TGTGCCAGCAGTTTCCTCGGGACTAGCGACGGGGAGCTGTTTTTT
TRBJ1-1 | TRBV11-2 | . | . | CASSLIAAEAFF | TGTGCCAGCAGCCTCATCGCGGCTGAAGCTTTCTTT
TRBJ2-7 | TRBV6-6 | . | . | CASSIQAYEQYF | TGTGCCAGCAGCATACAGGCCTACGAGCAGTACTTC
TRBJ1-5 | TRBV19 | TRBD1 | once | CASSTRDSYMRQPQHF | TGTGCCAGTAGTACCCGGGACAGTTACATGCGACAGCCCCAGCATTTT
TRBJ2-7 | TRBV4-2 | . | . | CASSHHLDTSGYEQYF | TGTGCCAGCAGCCACCACCTTGACACCTCGGGGTACGAGCAGTACTTC
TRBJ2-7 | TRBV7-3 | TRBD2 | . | CASSPGLLSSYEQYF | TGTGCCAGCAGCCCGGGACTATTAAGCTCCTACGAGCAGTACTTC
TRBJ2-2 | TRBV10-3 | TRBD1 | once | CAISLTGGNTGELFF | TGTGCCATCAGTTTGACAGGGGGCAACACCGGGGAGCTGTTTTTT
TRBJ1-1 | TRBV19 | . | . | CASSMGGIGTEAFF | TGTGCCAGTAGTATGGGGGGGATAGGCACTGAAGCTTTCTTT
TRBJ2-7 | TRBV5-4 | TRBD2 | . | CASSPVGGGRSYEQYF | TGTGCCAGCAGCCCCGTCGGGGGGGGTAGATCCTACGAGCAGTACTTC
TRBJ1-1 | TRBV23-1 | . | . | CASSQSHSKIEAFF | TGCGCCAGCAGTCAATCCCACAGCAAGATAGAAGCTTTCTTT
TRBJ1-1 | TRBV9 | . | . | CASSPRFGATEAFF | TGTGCCAGCAGCCCCCGGTTTGGGGCCACTGAAGCTTTCTTT
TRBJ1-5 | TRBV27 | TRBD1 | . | CASSPYRGSNQPQHF | TGTGCCAGCAGTCCCTACAGGGGGAGCAATCAGCCCCAGCATTTT
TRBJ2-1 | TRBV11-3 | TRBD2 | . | CASSSPGLAEPDPYNEQFF | TGTGCCAGCAGCTCACCGGGACTAGCGGAACCTGACCCCTACAATGAGCAGTTCTTC
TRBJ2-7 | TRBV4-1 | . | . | CASSQVMDRDSYEQYF | TGCGCCAGCAGCCAAGTAATGGACAGAGATTCCTACGAGCAGTACTTC
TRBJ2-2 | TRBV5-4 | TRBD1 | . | CAISDRAAGELFF | TGTGCCATTTCAGACAGGGCGGCCGGGGAGCTGTTTTTT
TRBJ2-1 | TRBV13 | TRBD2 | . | CASTSTSGSVNEQFF | TGTGCCAGCACTTCGACTAGCGGGAGTGTAAATGAGCAGTTCTTC
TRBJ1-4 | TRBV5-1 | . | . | CASSLVSRQGNEKLFF | TGCGCCAGCAGCTTGGTGTCTCGGCAGGGAAATGAAAAACTGTTTTTT
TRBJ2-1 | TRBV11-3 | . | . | CASTLRRAGPYNEQFF | TGTGCCAGCACGCTTAGGAGGGCGGGACCTTACAATGAGCAGTTCTTC
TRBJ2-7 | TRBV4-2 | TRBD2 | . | CASSQDVRAGAFYEQYF | TGTGCCAGCAGCCAAGATGTAAGAGCGGGGGCTTTCTACGAGCAGTACTTC
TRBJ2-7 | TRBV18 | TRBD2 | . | CASKAGDWGGDEQYF | TGTGCCAGCAAGGCCGGGGACTGGGGGGGAGATGAGCAGTACTTC
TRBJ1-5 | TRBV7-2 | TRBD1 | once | CASSLSPRGDQPQHF | TGTGCCAGCAGCTTAAGCCCCAGGGGGGATCAGCCCCAGCATTTT
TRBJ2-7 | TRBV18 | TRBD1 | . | CASSPPDRAQYF | TGTGCCAGCTCACCACCGGACAGGGCACAGTACTTC
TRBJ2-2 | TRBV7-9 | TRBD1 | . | CASSSTGELSNTGELFF | TGTGCCAGCAGCTCCACAGGGGAGCTATCGAACACCGGGGAGCTGTTTTTT
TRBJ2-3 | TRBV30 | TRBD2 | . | CAWSEDSGIDTQYF | TGTGCCTGGAGTGAGGATAGCGGGATCGATACGCAGTATTTT
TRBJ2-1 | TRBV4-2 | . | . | CASSQDWRGEQFF | TGTGCCAGCAGCCAAGATTGGAGGGGTGAGCAGTTCTTC
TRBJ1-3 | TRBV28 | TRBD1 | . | CASRHGGGQGYSGNTIYF | TGTGCCAGCAGACACGGTGGGGGACAGGGGTACTCTGGAAACACCATATATTTT
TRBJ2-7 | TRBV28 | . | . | CASSPGALSYEQYF | TGTGCCAGCAGCCCGGGAGCCCTCTCCTACGAGCAGTACTTC
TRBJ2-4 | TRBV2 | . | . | CASITATTKNSQYF | TGTGCCAGCATCACCGCGACCACCAAAAACAGTCAGTACTTC
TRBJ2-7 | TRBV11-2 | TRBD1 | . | CASSSRTGGSYEQYF | TGTGCCAGCAGCTCCAGGACAGGGGGTTCCTACGAGCAGTACTTC